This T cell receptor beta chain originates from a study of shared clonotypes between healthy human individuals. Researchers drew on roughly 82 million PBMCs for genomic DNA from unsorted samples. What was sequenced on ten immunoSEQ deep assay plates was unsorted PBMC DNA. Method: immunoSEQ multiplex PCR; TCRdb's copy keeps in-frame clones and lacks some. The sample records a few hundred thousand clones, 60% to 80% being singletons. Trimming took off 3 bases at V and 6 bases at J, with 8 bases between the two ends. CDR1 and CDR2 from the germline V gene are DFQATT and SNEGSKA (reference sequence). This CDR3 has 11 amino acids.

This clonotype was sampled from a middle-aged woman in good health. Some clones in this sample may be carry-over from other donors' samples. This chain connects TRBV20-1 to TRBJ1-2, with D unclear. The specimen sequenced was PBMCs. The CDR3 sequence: CSARVTNGYTF. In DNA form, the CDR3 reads TGCAGTGCTAGGGTGACGAATGGCTACACCTTC.